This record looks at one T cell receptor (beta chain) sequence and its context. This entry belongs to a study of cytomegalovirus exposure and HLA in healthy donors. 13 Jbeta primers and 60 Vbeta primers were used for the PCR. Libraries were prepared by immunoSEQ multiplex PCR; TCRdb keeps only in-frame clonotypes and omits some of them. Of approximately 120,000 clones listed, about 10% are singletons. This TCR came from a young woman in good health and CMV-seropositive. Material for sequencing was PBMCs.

This CDR3 reads CASSLEADRGPDTF. The CDR3 DNA follows: TGTGCCAGCAGCTTAGAAGCGGACAGGGGGCCTGACACCTTC. This chain links TRBV7-2 with TRBJ1-2; the match to TRBD1 covers 11 bases. The CDR3 has 14 amino acids. With 1 base clipped from V and 12 bases from J, the junction kept 7 bases outside the gene matches. Germline-derived CDR1 and CDR2 are SGHTA and FQGNSA.